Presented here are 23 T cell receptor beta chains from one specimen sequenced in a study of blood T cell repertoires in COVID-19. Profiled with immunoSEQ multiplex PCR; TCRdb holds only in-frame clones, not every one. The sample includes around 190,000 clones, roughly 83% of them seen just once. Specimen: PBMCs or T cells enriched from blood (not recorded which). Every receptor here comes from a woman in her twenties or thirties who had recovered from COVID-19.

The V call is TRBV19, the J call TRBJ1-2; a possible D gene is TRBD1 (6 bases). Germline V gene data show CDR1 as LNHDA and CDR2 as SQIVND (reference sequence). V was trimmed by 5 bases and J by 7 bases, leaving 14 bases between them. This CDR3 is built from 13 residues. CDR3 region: CASSPDRTGGYTF. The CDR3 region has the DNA TGTGCCAGTAGTCCCGACAGGACTGGTGGCTACACCTTC.

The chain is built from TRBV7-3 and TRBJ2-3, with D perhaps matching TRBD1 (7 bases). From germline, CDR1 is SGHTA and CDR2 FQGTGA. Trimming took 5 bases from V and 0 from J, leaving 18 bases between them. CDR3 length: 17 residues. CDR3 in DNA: TGTGCCAGCAGCAACCGCGGGACAGCCGATAGCACAGATACGCAGTATTTT. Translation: CASSNRGTADSTDTQYF.

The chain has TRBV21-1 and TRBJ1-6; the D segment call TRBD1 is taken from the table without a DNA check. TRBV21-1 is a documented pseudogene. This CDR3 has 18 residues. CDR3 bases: TGTGCCAGCAGCCTCTGCGGGACAGGGGGCGAGGGTAATTCACCCCTCCACTTT. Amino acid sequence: CASSLCGTGGEGNSPLHF.

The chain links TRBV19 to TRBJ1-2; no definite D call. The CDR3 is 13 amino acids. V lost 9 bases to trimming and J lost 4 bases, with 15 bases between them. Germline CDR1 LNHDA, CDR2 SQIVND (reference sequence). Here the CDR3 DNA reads TGTGCCAGCCCCTCCGGGTTTCGCTATGGCTACACCTTC. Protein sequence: CASPSGFRYGYTF.

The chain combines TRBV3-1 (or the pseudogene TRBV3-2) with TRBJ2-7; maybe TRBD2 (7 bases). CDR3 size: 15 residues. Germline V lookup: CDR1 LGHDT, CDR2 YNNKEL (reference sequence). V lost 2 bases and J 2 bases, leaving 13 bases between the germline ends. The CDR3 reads CASSQNGGPTYEQYF. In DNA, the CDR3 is TGTGCCAGCAGCCAAAACGGGGGGCCTACCTACGAGCAGTACTTC.

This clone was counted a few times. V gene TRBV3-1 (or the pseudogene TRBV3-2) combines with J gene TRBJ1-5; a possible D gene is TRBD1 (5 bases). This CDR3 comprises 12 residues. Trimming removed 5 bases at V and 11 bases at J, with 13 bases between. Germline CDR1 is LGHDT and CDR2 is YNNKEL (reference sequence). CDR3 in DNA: TGTGCCAGCAGCTTAGCGGAGGGGTCCCAGCATTTT. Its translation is CASSLAEGSQHF.

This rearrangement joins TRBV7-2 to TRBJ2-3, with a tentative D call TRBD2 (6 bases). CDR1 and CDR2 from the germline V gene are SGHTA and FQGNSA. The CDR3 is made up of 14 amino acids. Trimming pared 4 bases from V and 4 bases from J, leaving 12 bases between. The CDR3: CASSSPRLADTQYF. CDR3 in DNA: TGTGCCAGCAGCTCCCCTCGACTAGCAGATACGCAGTATTTT.

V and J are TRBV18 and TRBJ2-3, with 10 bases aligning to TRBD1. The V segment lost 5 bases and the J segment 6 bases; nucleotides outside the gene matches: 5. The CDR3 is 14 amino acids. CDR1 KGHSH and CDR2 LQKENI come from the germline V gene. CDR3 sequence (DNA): TGTGCCAGCTCATCGACAGGGGGCGATGATACGCAGTATTTT. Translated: CASSSTGGDDTQYF.

CDR3 DNA sequence: TGTGCCAGCAGCTTAGGGCCAGGGCCTAGCAATCAGCCCCAGCATTTT. Protein: CASSLGPGPSNQPQHF. The V gene is TRBV11-2, the J gene TRBJ1-5, with a possible D match to TRBD1 (5 bases). Trimming stripped 1 base from V and 0 bases from J, with 10 bases between. The CDR3 is 16 amino acids. Germline values: CDR1 SGHAT, CDR2 FQNNGV.

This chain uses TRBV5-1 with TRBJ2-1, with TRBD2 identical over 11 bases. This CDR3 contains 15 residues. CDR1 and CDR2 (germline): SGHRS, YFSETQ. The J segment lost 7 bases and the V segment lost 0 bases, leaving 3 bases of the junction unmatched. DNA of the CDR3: TGCGCCAGCAGCTTGGAGCCTAGCGGGAGGAATGAGCAGTTCTTC. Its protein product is CASSLEPSGRNEQFF. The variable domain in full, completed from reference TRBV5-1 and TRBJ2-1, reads KAGVTQTPRYLIKTRGQQVTLSCSPISGHRSVSWYQQTPGQGLQFLFEYFSETQRNKGNFPGRFSGRQFSNSRSEMNVSTLELGDSALYLCASSLEPSGRNEQFFGPGTRLTVL.

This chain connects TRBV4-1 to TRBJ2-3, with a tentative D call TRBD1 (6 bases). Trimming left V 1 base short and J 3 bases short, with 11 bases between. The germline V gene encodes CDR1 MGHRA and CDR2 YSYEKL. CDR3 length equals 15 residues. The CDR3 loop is CASSQVAGETDTQYF. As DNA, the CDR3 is TGCGCCAGCAGCCAAGTGGCAGGGGAAACAGATACGCAGTATTTT.

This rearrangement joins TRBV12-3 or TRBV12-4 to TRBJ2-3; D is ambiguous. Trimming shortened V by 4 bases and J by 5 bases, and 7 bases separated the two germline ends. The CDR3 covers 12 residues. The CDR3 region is CASSSLRDTQYF. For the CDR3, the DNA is TGTGCCAGCAGTTCCCTTAGAGATACGCAGTATTTT.

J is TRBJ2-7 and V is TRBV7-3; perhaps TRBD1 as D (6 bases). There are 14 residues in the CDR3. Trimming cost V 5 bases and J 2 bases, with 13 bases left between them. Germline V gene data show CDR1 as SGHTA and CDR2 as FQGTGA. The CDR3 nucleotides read TGTGCCAGCAGCCAGACAGGACTCGCCTACGAGCAGTACTTC. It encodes CASSQTGLAYEQYF.

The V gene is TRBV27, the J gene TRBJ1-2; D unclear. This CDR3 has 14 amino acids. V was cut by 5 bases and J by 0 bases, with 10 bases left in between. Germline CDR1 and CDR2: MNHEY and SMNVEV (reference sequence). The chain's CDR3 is CASSARSTNYGYTF. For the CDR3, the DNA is TGTGCCAGCAGTGCCAGGTCAACTAACTATGGCTACACCTTC.

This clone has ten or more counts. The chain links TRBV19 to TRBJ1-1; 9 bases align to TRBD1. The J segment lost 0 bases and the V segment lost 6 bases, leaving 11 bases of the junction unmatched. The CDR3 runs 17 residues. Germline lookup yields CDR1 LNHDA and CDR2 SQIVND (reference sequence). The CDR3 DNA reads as TGTGCCAGTAGATTACAGGGGGCGCAAGGGATGAACACTGAAGCTTTCTTT. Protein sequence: CASRLQGAQGMNTEAFF.

The CDR3 sequence: CASSRQGLNTEAFF. The DNA for the CDR3 is TGTGCCAGCAGTCGACAGGGATTGAACACTGAAGCTTTCTTT. The rearrangement joins TRBV7-3 to TRBJ1-1; 7 bases align to TRBD1. The CDR3 sequence is 14 residues long. With 6 bases clipped from V and 0 bases from J, the junction kept 4 bases outside the gene matches. Germline V lookup: CDR1 SGHTA, CDR2 FQGTGA.

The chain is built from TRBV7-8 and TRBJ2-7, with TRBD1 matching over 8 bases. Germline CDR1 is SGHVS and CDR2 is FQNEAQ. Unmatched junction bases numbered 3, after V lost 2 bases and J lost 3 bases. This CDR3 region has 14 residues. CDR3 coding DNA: TGTGCCAGCAGCTTACAGGGGGCGCACTACGAGCAGTACTTC. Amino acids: CASSLQGAHYEQYF.

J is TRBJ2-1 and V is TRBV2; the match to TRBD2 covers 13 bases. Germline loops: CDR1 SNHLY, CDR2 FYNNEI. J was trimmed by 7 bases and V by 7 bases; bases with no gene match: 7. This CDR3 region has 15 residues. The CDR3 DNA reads TGTGCCAGCACCCCTGGACTAGCGGGAGATAATGAGCAGTTCTTC. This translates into CASTPGLAGDNEQFF.

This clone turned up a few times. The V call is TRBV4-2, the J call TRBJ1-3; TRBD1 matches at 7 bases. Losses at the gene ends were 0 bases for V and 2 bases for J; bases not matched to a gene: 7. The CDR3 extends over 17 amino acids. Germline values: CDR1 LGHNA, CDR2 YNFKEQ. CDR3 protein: CASSQDDLTGTGNTIYF. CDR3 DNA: TGTGCCAGCAGCCAAGACGACCTGACAGGGACTGGAAACACCATATATTTT.

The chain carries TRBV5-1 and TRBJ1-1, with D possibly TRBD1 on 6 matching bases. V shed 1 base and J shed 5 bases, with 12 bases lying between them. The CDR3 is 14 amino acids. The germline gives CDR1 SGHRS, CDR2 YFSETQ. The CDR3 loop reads CASSLTGWGTEAFF. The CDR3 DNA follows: TGCGCCAGCAGCTTGACAGGGTGGGGAACTGAAGCTTTCTTT.

CDR3 in amino acids: CASSQDPQSYNEQFF. CDR3 nucleotides: TGTGCCAGCAGCCAAGATCCCCAGTCCTACAATGAGCAGTTCTTC. The chain is built from TRBV3-1 (or the pseudogene TRBV3-2) and TRBJ2-1, with D uncertain. V was shortened by 0 bases and J by 1 base, with 7 bases between the two germline ends. The CDR3 contains 15 residues. CDR1 is LGHDT and CDR2 is YNNKEL in the germline V gene (reference sequence).

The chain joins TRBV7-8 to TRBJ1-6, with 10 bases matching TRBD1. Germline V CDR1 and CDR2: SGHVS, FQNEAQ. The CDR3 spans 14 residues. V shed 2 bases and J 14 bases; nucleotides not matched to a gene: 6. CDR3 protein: CASSLRRDRGTLHF. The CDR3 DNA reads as TGTGCCAGCAGCTTACGGAGGGACAGGGGAACCCTCCACTTT.

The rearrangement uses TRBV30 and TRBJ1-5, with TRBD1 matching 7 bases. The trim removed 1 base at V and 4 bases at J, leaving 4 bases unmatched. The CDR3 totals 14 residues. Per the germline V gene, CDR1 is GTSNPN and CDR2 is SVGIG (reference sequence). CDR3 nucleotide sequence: TGTGCCTGGAGTGACGACAGGGTTAATCAGCCCCAGCATTTT. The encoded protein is CAWSDDRVNQPQHF.